This TCR beta chain was recovered during a study of identical twins (dated by TCRdb to between 2015 and 2016). About the full investigation: To test whether fetal clonotypes persist, the study used deep sequencing on TCR alpha and beta repertoires from monozygotic twins, unrelated adults of various ages, and cord blood. Replicate twin experiments were performed at different times using different library preparation protocols to rule out contamination. Points the paper makes about the study in general: Compared with coincidental sharing between unrelated individuals, out-of-frame TCR alpha sequences shared between twins had an excess of sequences with low generation probability. In monozygotic twins, out-of-frame TCR alpha sharing was systematically underestimated by recombination models, although the models agreed with sharing between unrelated individuals. Invariant T cells such as MAIT and iNKT could partly confound zero-insertion analyses, although diverse VJ usage argued against such confounding for most clonotypes. Fewer insertions were carried by abundant cord blood beta clonotypes; a weaker similar trend was observed in young adult naive repertoires, while no such trend was observed in memory repertoires. Because the same donors could not be followed over many years, conclusions were based on cross-sectional statistical analysis. In beta out-of-frame sequences, excess twin sharing was weaker, because having fewer shared sequences lowered the signal-to-noise ratio.

CDR1 and CDR2, looked up from the germline V gene, are SQVTM and ANQGSEA. The CDR3 contains 15 residues, cysteine and phenylalanine counted. The retained sequence is limited to the CDR3, 45 bases, with the frame set at the first base. V is cut by 7 bases and J by 6 bases, and the space between the germline ends is 19 bases. This clonotype was seen a handful of times. The clone's antigen remains unknown. Base qualities are not recorded, but no much larger clone differs from it by a single base. Only healthy Caucasian donors were included. Three pairs of female monozygotic twins, all aged roughly 18 to 30 years, made up the twin cohort. Positive isolation kits from Invitrogen were used to isolate CD4+ and CD8+ T cell populations. Library creation used 5' RACE. The sequencer was an Illumina HiSeq 2000. Template switching added a universal primer binding site, and the final cDNA carried a unique molecular identifier that allowed TCR cDNA molecules to be counted accurately. First-strand cDNA for TCR alpha and beta chains was synthesized from specific primers in the conserved constant-segment region. To control for contamination, every cDNA library was double barcoded, receiving both a SMART-Mk sample barcode and Illumina barcodes. TruSeq adapter sequences along with Illumina sample barcodes were introduced in two successive PCR steps. The Illumina HiSeq platform was used with custom primers to sequence TCR alpha and beta cDNA libraries. In the original analysis: Raw reads were processed with MiGEC to extract unique molecular identifiers, and MiXCR was used to determine CDR3 positions. Recombination models were inferred per individual with the repgenHMM and IGoR tools using an EM algorithm. Shared clonotypes were analyzed with the tcR package in R, and sharing was normalized by the product of cloneset sizes. To study raw recombination free of thymic and clonal selection effects, out-of-frame nonproductive sequences were analyzed. TCRdb redid the processing of the public reads, applying fastp at Q25 and MiXCR, and retained in-frame beta chains. A single entry per CDR3 protein holds the most common genes and DNA from its merged rows. TCRdb's processing, not the authors', yielded these V and J calls. This sample lists about 520,000 distinct CDR3 sequences; less than 25% were detected once. The top ten hold around 0.91% of the sample.

These data were also filed under a second study, of T cells expressing NK-cell markers. Per that second paper: Fewer than ten donors provided sorted CD3+CD56+NKG2C+, CD3+CD56+NKG2C- and CD3+CD56-NKG2C+ T-cell subsets, whose TCR beta-chain repertoires were profiled. Seven of the eight sequenced donors were HCMV-seropositive and one was HCMV-seronegative. To restrict sorting to alphabetaTCR-expressing T cells, an anti-gammadeltaTCR antibody was added in several experiments. In roughly 6 donors, the dominant CD3+CD56+NKG2C+ clonotypes ranked among the top 10 CD8+ clonotypes, making up roughly 1.0-8% of CD8+ T cells. Those dominant clonotypes were again the most abundant among CD3+CD56-NKG2C+ cells in a few donors, at 28.3-60.1%. It remained unclear whether the expanded NKG2C-expressing T cell clones were specific for HCMV antigens. All eight donors whose samples were sequenced were randomly selected healthy volunteers, three of them men and five women. To determine HCMV serostatus, a commercial ELISA kit was used to detect HCMV-specific IgG in serum. MIGEC was used to demultiplex reads and group reads by UMI, and MiTCR was used to assemble and quantify clonotypes. Only TCR cDNA sequences supported by at least two reads were kept to exclude erroneous sequences. The tcR package was used for downstream repertoire analysis, and clonotypes were matched across fractions by CDR3 nucleotide sequence plus V segment. VDJmatch was used to annotate antigen specificity against VDJdb, with one amino acid substitution in CDR3 permitted.

The V gene is TRBV29-1 and the J gene is TRBJ2-6; the D gene is not confidently resolved. The source material was CD4+ T cells sorted from blood. This TCR came from a woman younger than 35 in good health. In nucleotide form, the sequence is TGCAGCGCCAACGGTGGTTTAGGCGAGGCCAACGTCCTGACTTTC. The resulting protein is CSANGGLGEANVLTF.